Reported below is one TCR beta chain. Generated by immunoSEQ multiplex PCR, the TCRdb table keeps only in-frame clones and is missing some. The sample holds tens of thousands of clones; 80% to 90% are singletons and the top ten take about 20%. The data are from a study of T cells in localized non-small cell lung cancer. The CDR3 length is 15 residues. Germline V gene sequence: CDR1 SEHNR, CDR2 FQNEAQ (reference sequence). Between the trimmed V and J ends, which lost 0 bases and 3 bases, there was a span of 8 bases. The V gene is TRBV7-9, the J gene TRBJ2-2, with unresolved D. This sequence was found in a male donor at least 60 years old with stage III squamous cell lung carcinoma. The sequencing here drew on peripheral blood, taken before any cancer treatment. The CDR3 nucleotides read TGTGCCAGCAGCTTAGCGCTTGGGGACACCGGGGAGCTGTTTTTT. It codes for CASSLALGDTGELFF.